The entry that follows covers one T cell receptor (beta chain) sequence. Many counts were recorded for this clonotype. There is no known antigen for this receptor. No much larger clone exists at a distance of one base, and base qualities are not known. The healthy controls were volunteers from a blood bank in Maryland, USA. Libraries from unsorted PBMCs were made from 2 million PBMCs kept in RNAlater at -80 degrees C until RNA extraction. Peripheral blood underwent Ficoll-Hypaque density gradient centrifugation to isolate PBMCs, which were then cryopreserved in liquid nitrogen. The data belong to a study of neurological immune-mediated disorders (dated by TCRdb to between 2018 and 2021). In the study overall: The study compared peripheral blood TCR-beta repertoires of HTLV-I-associated myelopathy (HAM/TSP) patients, multiple sclerosis patients and healthy controls using UMI-based sequencing. The cohort was made up of approximately 69 subjects, consisting of roughly 15 HAM/TSP patients, 34 multiple sclerosis patients and around 20 healthy controls. The 95 to 120 TCR-beta libraries included longitudinal samples, technical triplicates and paired sorted CD4+ and CD8+ T-cell subsets alongside PBMC samples.

CDR1 SQVTM and CDR2 ANQGSEA were looked up in the germline V gene. Trimming leaves V shorter by 3 bases and J shorter by 4 bases, with the junction holding 7 bases beyond the gene matches. The CDR3 has 14 amino acids, counting the end cysteine and phenylalanine. Only the CDR3 DNA is retained, 42 bases long and in frame from the first base. To synthesize cDNA, template-switch 5'RACE was performed with a primer carrying a 10-nucleotide random unique molecular identifier so that each TCR transcript was tagged. Every sequencing run yielded over 170 million TCR-beta sequences covering 15-18 subjects. The RNeasy kit was used for extraction of total RNA. The KAPA Real-time Library Amplification kit was used to amplify TCR-beta VDJ regions with primers targeting the TCR constant region and the 5'RACE anchor. A first PCR added sample indexes and Illumina adaptors, and a second PCR then raised library yield. The roughly 650 bp TCR product was size-selected on a 2% E-gel SizeSelection system after Ampure bead purification. Before pooling, library quality was assessed on a Bioanalyzer, concentration was determined with Qubit, and library quantification was performed with the Kapa Library Quantification kit. An Illumina HiSeq 2500 sequenced the libraries paired-end 2 x 150 bp. To increase sequence diversity, about 25-31% phiX was spiked into each library pool. As for the authors' bioinformatics: Quality-filtered reads were processed with the UMI-based MiGEC pipeline, which removed over 80% of raw TCR sequences during error correction. VDJ genes were aligned to IMGT germline references, and clonotypes were defined by unique CDR3 amino acid sequence plus V-J genes. Clonal expansion, Shannon diversity and CDR3 relatedness were evaluated with VDJtools (CalcPairwiseDistances, ClusterSamples), while phylogenetic trees were built in CLCbio workbench. A clone was classed as expanded if it had 8 or more unique UMIs, a cutoff based on coefficient-of-variation modelling across technical triplicates. TCRdb itself trimmed the public reads at Q25 with fastp, ran MiXCR and retained productive beta chains. Entries that share a CDR3 protein sequence are merged under the most common genes and DNA. TCRdb assigned the V and J calls; the authors' analysis was not used. Within this sample are approximately 82,000 distinct CDR3 sequences, with less than 15% of them counted one time only. Under 7% of the sample belongs to the ten largest clones.

General conclusions and limits of the study: TCR clonal expansion was greatest in HAM/TSP patients and smallest in MS patients, who ranked below even healthy controls. No identical CDR3 amino acid sequences were shared among expanded clones across subjects, suggesting private TCR-beta repertoires in all groups.

The sample was PBMCs. This clonotype was obtained from a woman in her 50s in good health. The chain is assembled from TRBV29-1 and TRBJ2-5, with 8 bases aligning to TRBD2. The bases are TGCAGCGTTGATGCCGGACTAGCCTTAGAGACCCAGTACTTC. It translates to CSVDAGLALETQYF.